This entry features one TCR beta chain sequence. Only in-frame clones appear in the TCRdb table, and some are missing; sequencing was by immunoSEQ multiplex PCR. In the table there are 150,000 or so clones, about four fifths of which are singletons. The data were obtained in a study of blood T cell repertoires in COVID-19. Background on the study: Some COVID-19 samples were acute and others convalescent; all came from the United States, Italy and Spain.

Trimming took 6 bases from V and 0 from J, leaving 9 bases between them. The CDR3 is made up of 14 amino acids. Looked up from germline, CDR1 is LNHDA and CDR2 is SQIVND (reference sequence). This TCR derives from a man in his fifties or sixties with active or convalescent COVID-19. Sample: peripheral blood. This rearrangement joins TRBV19 to TRBJ1-5; perhaps TRBD1 as D (5 bases). The CDR3 loop reads CASSNRFSNQPQHF. The CDR3 DNA reads as TGTGCCAGTAGCAACAGGTTTAGCAATCAGCCCCAGCATTTT.